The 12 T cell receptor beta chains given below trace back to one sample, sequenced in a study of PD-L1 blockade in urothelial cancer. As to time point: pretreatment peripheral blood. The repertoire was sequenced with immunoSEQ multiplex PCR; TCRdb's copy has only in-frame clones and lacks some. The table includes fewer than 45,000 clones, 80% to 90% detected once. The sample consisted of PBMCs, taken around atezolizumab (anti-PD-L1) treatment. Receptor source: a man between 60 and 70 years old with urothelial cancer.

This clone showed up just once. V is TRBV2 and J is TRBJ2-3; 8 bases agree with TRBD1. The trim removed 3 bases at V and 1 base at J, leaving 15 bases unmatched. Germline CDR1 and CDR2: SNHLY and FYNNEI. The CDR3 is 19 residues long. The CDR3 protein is CASSDEIRTGRSGTDTQYF. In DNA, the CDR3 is TGTGCCAGCAGTGATGAGATCCGGACAGGGAGATCGGGCACAGATACGCAGTATTTT.

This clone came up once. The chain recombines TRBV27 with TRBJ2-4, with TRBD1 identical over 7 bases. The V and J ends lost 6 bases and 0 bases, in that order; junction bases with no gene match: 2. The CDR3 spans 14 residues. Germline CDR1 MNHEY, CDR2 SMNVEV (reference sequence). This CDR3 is CASRGTVAKNIQYF. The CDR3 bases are TGTGCCAGCAGGGGGACAGTAGCCAAAAACATTCAGTACTTC.

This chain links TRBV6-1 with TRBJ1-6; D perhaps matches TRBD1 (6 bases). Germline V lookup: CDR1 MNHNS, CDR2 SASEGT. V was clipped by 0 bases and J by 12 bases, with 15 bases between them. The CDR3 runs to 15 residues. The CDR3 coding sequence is TGTGCCAGCAGTGAAGCGAGGGGGAAAGCGATACCCCTCCACTTT. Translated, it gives CASSEARGKAIPLHF.

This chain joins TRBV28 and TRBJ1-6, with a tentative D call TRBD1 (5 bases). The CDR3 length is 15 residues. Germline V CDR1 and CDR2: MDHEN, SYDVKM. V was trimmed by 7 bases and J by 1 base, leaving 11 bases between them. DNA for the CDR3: TGTGCCAGCACCGCACAGGAATCCTATAATTCACCCCTCCACTTT. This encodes CASTAQESYNSPLHF.

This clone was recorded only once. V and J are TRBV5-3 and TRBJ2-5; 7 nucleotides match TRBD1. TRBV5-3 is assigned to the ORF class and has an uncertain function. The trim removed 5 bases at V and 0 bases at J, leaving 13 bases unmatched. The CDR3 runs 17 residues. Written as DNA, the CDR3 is TGTGCCAGAAGACCTAGGGGGACAGTCTCGTACCAAGAGACCCAGTACTTC. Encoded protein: CARRPRGTVSYQETQYF.

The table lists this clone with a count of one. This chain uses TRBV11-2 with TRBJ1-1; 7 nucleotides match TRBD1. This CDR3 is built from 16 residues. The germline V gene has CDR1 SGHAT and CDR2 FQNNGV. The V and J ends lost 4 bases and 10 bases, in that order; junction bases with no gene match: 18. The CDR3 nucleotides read TGTGCCAGCAGCTCACTACCGACAGGGCTGTCCCTCGGAGCTTTCTTT. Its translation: CASSSLPTGLSLGAFF.

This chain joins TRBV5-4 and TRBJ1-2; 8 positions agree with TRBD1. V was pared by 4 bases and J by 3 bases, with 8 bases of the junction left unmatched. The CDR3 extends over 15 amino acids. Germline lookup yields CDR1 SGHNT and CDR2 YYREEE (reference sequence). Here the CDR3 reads CASSQGRGLDYGYTF. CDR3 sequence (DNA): TGTGCCAGCAGCCAAGGCAGGGGGCTGGACTATGGCTACACCTTC.

In DNA form, the CDR3 reads TGCGCCAGCAGCTGGGCAGGGGATAGCTCCTATAATTCACCCCTCCACTTT. Residues: CASSWAGDSSYNSPLHF. V usage is TRBV4-1 and J usage is TRBJ1-6; D might be TRBD1 (6 bases). The V end lost 5 bases, the J end lost 0 bases, and 14 bases lay between the germline ends. This CDR3 region has 17 residues. Germline CDR1 and CDR2: MGHRA and YSYEKL.

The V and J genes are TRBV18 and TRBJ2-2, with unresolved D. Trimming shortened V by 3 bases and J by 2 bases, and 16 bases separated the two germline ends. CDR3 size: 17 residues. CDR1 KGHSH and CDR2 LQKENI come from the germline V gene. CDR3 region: CASSPAAERTNTGELFF. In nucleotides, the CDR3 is TGTGCCAGCTCACCTGCGGCCGAGCGAACCAACACCGGGGAGCTGTTTTTT. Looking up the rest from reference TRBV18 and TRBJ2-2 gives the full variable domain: NAGVMQNPRHLVRRRGQEARLRCSPMKGHSHVYWYRQLPEEGLKFMVYLQKENIIDESGMPKERFSAEFPKEGPSILRIQQVVRGDSAAYFCASSPAAERTNTGELFFGEGSRLTVL.

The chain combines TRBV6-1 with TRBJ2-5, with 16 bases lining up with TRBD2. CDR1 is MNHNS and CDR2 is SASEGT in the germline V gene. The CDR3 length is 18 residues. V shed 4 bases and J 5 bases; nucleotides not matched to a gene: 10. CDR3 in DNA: TGTGCCAGCAGTGTGGGACTAGCGGGGGGGCAAATTGGGGAGACCCAGTACTTC. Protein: CASSVGLAGGQIGETQYF.

In DNA, the CDR3 is TGTGCCAGCAGCTTGGTGACTCGAGACGAGCAGTACTTC. Translation gives CASSLVTRDEQYF. The rearrangement uses TRBV5-6 and TRBJ2-7; no firm D call. Looked up from germline, CDR1 is SGHDT and CDR2 is YYEEEE. Trimming stripped 0 bases from V and 5 bases from J, with 9 bases between. This CDR3 comprises 13 residues.

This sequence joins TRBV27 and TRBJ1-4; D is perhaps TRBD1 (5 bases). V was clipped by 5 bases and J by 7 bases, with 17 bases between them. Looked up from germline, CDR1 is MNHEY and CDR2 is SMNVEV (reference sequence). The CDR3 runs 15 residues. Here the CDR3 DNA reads TGTGCCAGCAGTGTCCGCCGGGACTACGTTGAAAAACTGTTTTTT. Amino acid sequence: CASSVRRDYVEKLFF.